These 26 T cell receptor beta chains originate from one sample sequenced in a study of T-cell reconstitution after alpha-beta-depleted transplantation in children. Construction of the TCRbeta library involved unique molecular identifiers. TCRdb independently ran MiXCR on the PCR reads; one entry per CDR3 protein. The sample carries roughly 100,000 distinct CDR3 sequences, approximately 6% recorded once. The sample consisted of PBMCs, mostly from graft donor cells, taken 60 days after TCRalphabeta/CD19-depleted stem cell transplant. All receptors derive from a female patient aged 2 to 10 who had a stem cell transplant for Fanconi anemia, so the T cells may come from the graft donor.

This clonotype was recorded at least ten times. The chain uses TRBV5-1 and TRBJ2-5, with TRBD1 matching over 12 bases. Germline V gene lookup returns CDR1 SGHRS and CDR2 YFSETQ. The V and J ends lost 0 bases and 4 bases, in that order; junction bases with no gene match: 10. The CDR3 length is 18 residues. Here the CDR3 DNA reads TGCGCCAGCAGCTTGGAACCGGGACAGGGGGCTTCACGAGAGACCCAGTACTTC. Protein: CASSLEPGQGASRETQYF.

This clonotype was detected only a few times. The chain employs TRBV14 and TRBJ2-2; 10 bases line up with TRBD1. Trimming at V came to 3 bases and at J to 3 bases, leaving 1 base not matched to a gene. Germline V CDR1 and CDR2: SGHDN, FVKESK. This CDR3 region has 15 residues. DNA for the CDR3: TGTGCCAGCAGCCACGGGACAGGGGACACCGGGGAGCTGTTTTTT. It translates to CASSHGTGDTGELFF.

This clonotype was recorded a few times. The gene calls are TRBV18 and TRBJ1-2, with 9 nucleotides matching TRBD1. Unmatched junction bases numbered 9, after V lost 4 bases and J lost 3 bases. The CDR3 loop spans 16 amino acids. CDR1 is KGHSH and CDR2 is LQKENI in the germline V gene. The CDR3 spells CASSLYRGRGYYGYTF. CDR3 coding DNA: TGTGCCAGCTCACTATACAGGGGGCGCGGATACTATGGCTACACCTTC.

This clonotype was seen repeatedly, ten times or more. The chain's CDR3 is CASTASGEQFF. DNA for the CDR3: TGTGCCAGCACCGCTAGCGGTGAGCAGTTCTTC. The chain combines TRBV28 with TRBJ2-1, with 7 positions matching TRBD2. This CDR3 region has 11 residues. Germline V lookup: CDR1 MDHEN, CDR2 SYDVKM. The V and J ends lost 7 bases and 9 bases, in that order; junction bases with no gene match: 3.

This clonotype was seen a handful of times. The V gene is TRBV28, the J gene TRBJ1-6; no firm D call. Germline V CDR1 and CDR2: MDHEN, SYDVKM. The CDR3 sequence is 15 residues long. V was cut by 7 bases and J by 7 bases, with 17 bases left in between. Here the CDR3 DNA reads TGTGCCAGCACCACCGACGCACGGGGAAATTCACCCCTCCACTTT. Translation: CASTTDARGNSPLHF.

The chain joins TRBV5-6 to TRBJ2-6; the D gene could be TRBD1 or TRBD2 (6 bases each). From germline, CDR1 is SGHDT and CDR2 YYEEEE. The V end lost 1 base, the J end lost 0 bases, and 14 bases lay between the germline ends. CDR3 length: 18 residues. The CDR3 DNA reads as TGTGCCAGCAGCTTGTCGGGGGACATCGTCTCTGGGGCCAACGTCCTGACTTTC. Amino acids: CASSLSGDIVSGANVLTF.

V usage is TRBV10-3 and J usage is TRBJ2-1; D is uncertain. Germline V gene lookup returns CDR1 ENHRY and CDR2 SYGVKD. Trimming cost V 0 bases and J 6 bases, with 6 bases left between them. There are 13 residues in the CDR3. CDR3 protein: CAISESWTNEQFF. The CDR3 coding sequence is TGTGCCATCAGTGAGTCATGGACCAATGAGCAGTTCTTC.

At least ten counts were recorded for this clonotype. The chain joins TRBV5-1 to TRBJ2-3, with TRBD2 matching over 11 bases. In germline, CDR1 is SGHRS, CDR2 YFSETQ. With V trimmed by 4 bases and J by 1 base, 5 bases remained unmatched. The CDR3 runs to 16 residues. The CDR3 DNA reads TGCGCCAGCAGCGTACTAGCGGGGGACCGCACAGATACGCAGTATTTT. This translates into CASSVLAGDRTDTQYF.

The chain joins TRBV7-9 to TRBJ2-1; 13 bases are a match to TRBD2. The germline CDR1 and CDR2 sequences are SEHNR and FQNEAQ (reference sequence). The ends lost 6 bases at V and 2 bases at J; junction bases unmatched: 4. The CDR3 totals 16 residues. CDR3 region: CASSHGLAGAYNEQFF. DNA for the CDR3: TGTGCCAGCAGTCACGGACTAGCGGGGGCCTACAATGAGCAGTTCTTC. The full variable domain, with the rest looked up from reference TRBV7-9 and TRBJ2-1, is DTGVSQNPRHKITKRGQNVTFRCDPISEHNRLYWYRQTLGQGPEFLTYFQNEAQLEKSRLLSDRFSAERPKGSFSTLEIQRTEQGDSAMYLCASSHGLAGAYNEQFFGPGTRLTVL.

This clonotype was observed a few times. The chain links TRBV24-1 to TRBJ1-6, with 7 bases identical to TRBD1. CDR3 length: 17 residues. CDR1 and CDR2 from the germline V gene are KGHDR and SFDVKD. V was clipped by 9 bases and J by 3 bases; unmatched bases: 13. The CDR3 loop is CATFSSNRDSYNSPLHF. The CDR3 DNA is TGTGCCACCTTTTCTTCGAACCGGGACAGCTATAATTCACCCCTCCACTTT.

This clonotype was recorded at least ten times. The chain has TRBV24-1 and TRBJ2-1; no definite D call. CDR1 and CDR2 (germline): KGHDR, SFDVKD. The CDR3 is 11 residues long. The ends were cut back, 9 bases at V and 4 bases at J, with 6 bases in the middle. The CDR3 spells CATEEYNEQFF. The CDR3 coding sequence is TGTGCCACCGAGGAATACAATGAGCAGTTCTTC.

This clonotype occurred a few times. V is TRBV5-1 and J is TRBJ2-5; the D is unclear. The germline V gene encodes CDR1 SGHRS and CDR2 YFSETQ. The CDR3 consists of 15 residues. V was pared by 0 bases and J by 2 bases, with 11 bases between. CDR3 protein: CASSLGPVGQETQYF. In DNA, the CDR3 is TGCGCCAGCAGCTTGGGGCCCGTAGGACAAGAGACCCAGTACTTC. Supplemented by reference TRBV5-1 and TRBJ2-5, the full variable domain reads KAGVTQTPRYLIKTRGQQVTLSCSPISGHRSVSWYQQTPGQGLQFLFEYFSETQRNKGNFPGRFSGRQFSNSRSEMNVSTLELGDSALYLCASSLGPVGQETQYFGPGTRLLVL.

This clonotype was picked up many times. V is TRBV20-1 and J is TRBJ2-7; no clear D. V was trimmed by 1 base and J by 1 base, leaving 8 bases between them. CDR3 length equals 13 residues. From germline, CDR1 is DFQATT and CDR2 SNEGSKA (reference sequence). The CDR3 protein is CSARASYSYEQYF. The CDR3 DNA reads as TGCAGTGCTAGAGCCAGCTATTCCTACGAGCAGTACTTC.

This clonotype was observed many times. The V gene is TRBV29-1, the J gene TRBJ2-5, with TRBD1 matching 9 bases. V lost 5 bases and J lost 10; bases outside the gene matches: 5. Per the germline V gene, CDR1 is SQVTM and CDR2 is ANQGSEA. This CDR3 is built from 11 residues. CDR3 protein: CSVRTGVSQYF. Written as DNA, the CDR3 is TGCAGCGTTAGGACAGGGGTCAGCCAGTACTTC.

The gene calls are TRBV20-1 and TRBJ2-5; D is undetermined. This CDR3 has 12 amino acids. Germline V gene lookup returns CDR1 DFQATT and CDR2 SNEGSKA (reference sequence). Trimming shortened V by 7 bases and J by 1 base, and 10 bases separated the two germline ends. CDR3 DNA sequence: TGCAGTGGCCGACATTTCCAAGAGACCCAGTACTTC. Translation gives CSGRHFQETQYF.

In this sample, this clonotype turned up many times. The chain recombines TRBV10-3 with TRBJ2-7; D is possibly TRBD2 (6 bases). This CDR3 comprises 13 residues. Trimming stripped 9 bases from V and 2 bases from J, with 14 bases between. Per the germline V gene, CDR1 is ENHRY and CDR2 is SYGVKD. The CDR3 DNA is TGTGCCATTAAACTAGCTGGGACCTACGAGCAGTACTTC. Translated, it gives CAIKLAGTYEQYF.

A few counts support this clonotype. The chain joins TRBV5-1 to TRBJ2-5, with a tentative D call TRBD2 (7 bases). This CDR3 has 13 amino acids. Germline CDR1 reads SGHRS; CDR2 reads YFSETQ. The ends were cut back, 4 bases at V and 7 bases at J, with 14 bases in the middle. The CDR3 bases are TGCGCCAGCAGCGTAGGGGGGGACGGGACCCAGTACTTC. It translates to CASSVGGDGTQYF.

This clonotype was counted ten times or more. This CDR3 reads CASSPTGFNYGYTF. The DNA for the CDR3 is TGTGCCAGCAGTCCGACAGGGTTCAACTATGGCTACACCTTC. The rearrangement links TRBV28 to TRBJ1-2; TRBD1 matches at 7 bases. Germline V gene data show CDR1 as MDHEN and CDR2 as SYDVKM. The V gene end was trimmed by 5 bases and the J gene end by 2 bases; junction bases not matched to a gene: 5. The CDR3 loop spans 14 amino acids.

This clonotype has just a few counts. V and J are TRBV5-1 and TRBJ2-3; D may match TRBD1 or TRBD2 (6 bases each). Germline V gene data show CDR1 as SGHRS and CDR2 as YFSETQ. The CDR3 sequence is 14 residues long. V was cut by 0 bases and J by 6 bases, with 11 bases left in between. Here the CDR3 DNA reads TGCGCCAGCAGCTTGGGGGGGGCCCCTGATACGCAGTATTTT. It translates to CASSLGGAPDTQYF. Together with reference TRBV5-1 and TRBJ2-3, the CDR3 gives the full variable domain: KAGVTQTPRYLIKTRGQQVTLSCSPISGHRSVSWYQQTPGQGLQFLFEYFSETQRNKGNFPGRFSGRQFSNSRSEMNVSTLELGDSALYLCASSLGGAPDTQYFGPGTRLTVL.

This clonotype has at least ten counts. The J gene is TRBJ1-6, the V gene TRBV3-1; 7 bases are shared with TRBD1. The CDR3 length is 17 residues. Germline assignment: CDR1 LGHDT and CDR2 YNNKEL (reference sequence). Trimming removed 1 base from V and 6 bases from J; junction bases left unmatched: 9. The CDR3 DNA reads TGTGCCAGCAGCCAAGGCGAGTGGGACAGCTTTAATTCACCCCTCCACTTT. Protein product: CASSQGEWDSFNSPLHF. The complete variable domain, with remaining parts taken from reference TRBV3-1 and TRBJ1-6, reads DTAVSQTPKYLVTQMGNDKSIKCEQNLGHDTMYWYKQDSKKFLKIMFSYNNKELIINETVPNRFSPKSPDKAHLNLHINSLELGDSAVYFCASSQGEWDSFNSPLHFGNGTRLTVT.

This clonotype was seen more than once but under ten times. The chain combines TRBV11-2 with TRBJ2-3, with 7 bases fitting TRBD2. V lost 5 bases and J lost 4; bases outside the gene matches: 6. This CDR3 spans 14 amino acids. Germline V CDR1 and CDR2: SGHAT, FQNNGV. The CDR3 loop reads CASSPRTSPDTQYF. CDR3 coding DNA: TGTGCCAGCAGCCCGCGGACTAGTCCAGATACGCAGTATTTT.

This clonotype has ten or more counts. The rearrangement joins TRBV27 to TRBJ2-5; the D gene is possibly TRBD2 (5 bases). The germline gives CDR1 MNHEY, CDR2 SMNVEV (reference sequence). Trimming pared 2 bases from V and 4 bases from J, leaving 14 bases between. The CDR3 loop spans 15 amino acids. The CDR3 DNA is TGTGCCAGCAGTTTACGGGGTTTCGCAGGAGAGACCCAGTACTTC. Translated, it gives CASSLRGFAGETQYF.

This clonotype was seen ten or more times. This chain connects TRBV6-9 to TRBJ2-1, with D tentatively TRBD2 (5 bases). Trimming took off 0 bases at V and 4 bases at J, with 10 bases between the two ends. This CDR3 spans 15 amino acids. The V gene's germline CDR1 is MNHGY and CDR2 SVAAGI. CDR3 in amino acids: CASSYSDFRYNEQFF. The CDR3 DNA reads TGTGCCAGCAGTTATTCGGACTTCCGATACAATGAGCAGTTCTTC.

This clonotype was found many times. V is TRBV28 and J is TRBJ1-5; 7 bases fit TRBD1. CDR1 and CDR2 from the germline V gene are MDHEN and SYDVKM. The CDR3 length is 15 residues. The ends lost 5 bases at V and 7 bases at J; junction bases unmatched: 11. The CDR3 region has the DNA TGTGCCAGCAGTGGAGAGACAGGGCTGATCCAGCCCCAGCATTTT. Translating gives CASSGETGLIQPQHF.

This clonotype has at least ten counts. V gene TRBV11-2 combines with J gene TRBJ2-4; 8 nucleotides agree with TRBD2. Per the germline V gene, CDR1 is SGHAT and CDR2 is FQNNGV. The V segment lost 5 bases and the J segment 0 bases; nucleotides outside the gene matches: 9. The CDR3 is 17 amino acids. The CDR3 DNA follows: TGTGCCAGCAGCCCCGGCGGGGGGCGTGTAGCCAAAAACATTCAGTACTTC. It is translated as CASSPGGGRVAKNIQYF.

In this sample, this clonotype turned up many times. The chain combines TRBV6-2 or TRBV6-3 with TRBJ2-5, with D unresolved. Germline V lookup: CDR1 MNHEY, CDR2 SVGEGT. V was cut by 2 bases and J by 0 bases, with 16 bases left in between. The length of the CDR3 is 17 residues. This CDR3 reads CASSYTPKVPYQETQYF. The CDR3 DNA is TGTGCCAGCAGTTACACTCCGAAGGTACCTTACCAAGAGACCCAGTACTTC.